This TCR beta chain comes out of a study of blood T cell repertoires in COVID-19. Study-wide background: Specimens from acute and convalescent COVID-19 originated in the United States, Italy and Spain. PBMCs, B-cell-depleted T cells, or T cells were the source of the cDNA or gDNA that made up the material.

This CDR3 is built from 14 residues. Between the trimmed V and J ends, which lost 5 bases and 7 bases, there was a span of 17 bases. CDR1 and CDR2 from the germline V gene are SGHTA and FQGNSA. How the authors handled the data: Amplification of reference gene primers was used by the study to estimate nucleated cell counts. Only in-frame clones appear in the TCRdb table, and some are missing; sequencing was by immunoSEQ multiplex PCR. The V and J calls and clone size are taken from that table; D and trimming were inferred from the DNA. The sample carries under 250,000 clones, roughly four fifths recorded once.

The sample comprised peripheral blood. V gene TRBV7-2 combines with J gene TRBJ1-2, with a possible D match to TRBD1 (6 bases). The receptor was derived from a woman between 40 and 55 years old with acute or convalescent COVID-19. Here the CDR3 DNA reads TGTGCCAGCAGCAACTCCCGGGGGGCAAGTGGCTACACCTTC. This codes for CASSNSRGASGYTF.